These T cell receptor beta chains were read from a single sample in a study of cytomegalovirus exposure and HLA in healthy donors. Assay: immunoSEQ multiplex PCR; the TCRdb copy retains only in-frame clones and omits some. This table holds about 150,000 clones, 73% found once. Sequencing was performed on PBMCs. The receptors shown here come from a woman aged 18-35 years in good health and CMV-seronegative. Both conserved end residues are part of each CDR3. Each record gives: J gene, CDR3 length, V gene, D gene, CDR3 protein. The D gene is left open where the match is weak.

>TRBJ1-5|14|TRBV19|TRBD1
CASSITQGAEPQHF
>TRBJ2-7|15|TRBV11-2|NA
CASSLIERALYEQYF
>TRBJ2-4|17|TRBV18|TRBD2
CASSSGTSGGASDIQYF
>TRBJ1-6|16|TRBV5-1|TRBD1
CASSLQGPTYNSPLHF
>TRBJ1-1|14|TRBV6-6|NA
CATYSTGWSTEAFF
>TRBJ1-1|12|TRBV11-2|NA
CASSLPTELTFF
>TRBJ1-1|13|TRBV7-3|NA
CASSSQGNTEAFF
>TRBJ2-1|15|TRBV2|TRBD2
CASSPGLAGEGEQFF
>TRBJ2-1|15|TRBV18|NA
CASSPGGQGGNEQFF
>TRBJ1-2|14|TRBV29-1|NA
CSVPRPDSNYGYTF
>TRBJ1-3|15|TRBV9|NA
CASSATGSSGNTIYF
>TRBJ1-1|13|TRBV19|TRBD1
CASQDRGRTEAFF
>TRBJ1-2|13|TRBV7-9|NA
CASNDNFNYGYTF
>TRBJ1-1|13|TRBV7-9|TRBD1
CASSVDQGAEAFF
>TRBJ2-1|15|TRBV14|NA
CASSRGTSPYNEQFF
>NA|11|TRBV28|NA
CASSFEYEQYF
>TRBJ2-1|19|TRBV11-3|TRBD2
CASSPEGWYNGRGYNEQFF
>TRBJ2-5|15|TRBV11-2|TRBD2
CASSPQGLAGASPYF
>TRBJ2-7|15|TRBV5-1|TRBD2
CASSLSSGGFYEQYF
>TRBJ1-2|16|TRBV5-4|TRBD1
CASSEVAGTASYGYTF
>TRBJ2-2|13|TRBV29-1|TRBD2
CSVYRGGPGELFF
>TRBJ1-3|15|TRBV28|TRBD1
CASSSTGFSGNTIYF
>TRBJ2-1|13|TRBV18|NA
CASSPPRQVIQFF
>TRBJ1-4|16|TRBV29-1|TRBD1
CSVAHIRTGANEKLFF
>TRBJ2-5|15|TRBV9|NA
CASSVAAGREETQYF